The next 23 T cell receptor beta chains were all read from a single sample in a study of T cells in Graves' hyperthyroidism and ophthalmopathy. The TCR beta CDR3 regions underwent amplification using RNA transcripts as the source. HTBI primers were used for first-round RT-PCR of the TCR CDR3. Using its own MiXCR run on the multiplex PCR reads, TCRdb lists one record per CDR3 protein. The top ten clones hold over 12% of a sample with approximately 400,000 distinct CDR3 sequences, roughly 14% of them seen once. The sample was blood. These receptor sequences come from a woman younger than 30 with Graves' hyperthyroidism.

This clonotype was found many times. The V gene is TRBV28, the J gene TRBJ1-4; no clear D. Trimming pared 4 bases from V and 0 bases from J, leaving 0 bases between. The CDR3 has 12 residues. The germline gives CDR1 MDHEN, CDR2 SYDVKM. CDR3 DNA: TGTGCCAGCAGTTCAACTAATGAAAAACTGTTTTTT. This translates into CASSSTNEKLFF.

This clonotype was detected many times. The chain joins TRBV27 to TRBJ2-7; TRBD1 agrees at 7 bases. The germline CDR1 and CDR2 sequences are MNHEY and SMNVEV (reference sequence). V was clipped by 5 bases and J by 0 bases; unmatched bases: 4. CDR3 length equals 14 residues. The CDR3 loop is CASSVRGNSYEQYF. CDR3 sequence (DNA): TGTGCCAGCAGTGTCAGGGGGAACTCCTACGAGCAGTACTTC.

At least ten counts were recorded for this clonotype. The CDR3 sequence: CSASAANEKLFF. DNA for the CDR3: TGCAGTGCTAGTGCTGCTAATGAAAAACTGTTTTTT. The V call is TRBV20-1, the J call TRBJ1-4; D call uncertain. The ends were cut back, 3 bases at V and 3 bases at J, with 5 bases in the middle. Germline CDR1 and CDR2: DFQATT and SNEGSKA (reference sequence). CDR3 length: 12 residues.

The chain has TRBV14 and TRBJ2-1; weak D call: TRBD2 (6 bases). The CDR3 covers 16 residues. V shed 6 bases and J shed 4 bases, with 19 bases lying between them. The germline V gene encodes CDR1 SGHDN and CDR2 FVKESK. CDR3 nucleotide sequence: TGTGCCAGCAGTCGTTTCCGGGACTCTCCTTACAATGAGCAGTTCTTC. Translated, it gives CASSRFRDSPYNEQFF.

This clonotype was counted ten times or more. CDR3 in amino acids: CASSFPHRGRPSYEQYF. CDR3 nucleotide sequence: TGTGCCAGCAGTTTTCCCCACAGGGGGCGGCCTTCCTACGAGCAGTACTTC. The chain recombines TRBV12-3 or TRBV12-4 with TRBJ2-7; 9 nucleotides agree with TRBD1. This CDR3 spans 17 amino acids. Trimming removed 3 bases from V and 1 base from J; junction bases left unmatched: 10.

This clonotype appeared once. The gene calls are TRBV27 and TRBJ2-3; D uncertain. CDR1 is MNHEY, CDR2 SMNVEV, per germline (reference sequence). The CDR3 length is 14 residues. Trimming left V 3 bases short and J 2 bases short, with 9 bases between. The CDR3 coding sequence is TGTGCCAGCAGTTTGTGGGATGACACAGATACGCAGTATTTT. The encoded protein is CASSLWDDTDTQYF.

This clonotype was seen many times. The chain carries TRBV6-5 and TRBJ1-1; D not certain. V was trimmed by 0 bases and J by 4 bases, leaving 18 bases between them. The CDR3 has 17 amino acids. Germline V gives CDR1 MNHEY, CDR2 SVGAGI. Here the CDR3 DNA reads TGTGCCAGCAGTTACTCCAGGTTGGGAGTCCTGAGCACTGAAGCTTTCTTT. This codes for CASSYSRLGVLSTEAFF.

The chain joins TRBV7-2 to TRBJ2-1; a possible D gene is TRBD1 (6 bases). This CDR3 has 15 residues. V was pared by 5 bases and J by 4 bases, with 15 bases between. Looked up from germline, CDR1 is SGHTA and CDR2 is FQGNSA. The CDR3 region is CASSVGGFGYNEQFF. The CDR3, as DNA: TGTGCCAGCAGCGTAGGGGGTTTTGGGTACAATGAGCAGTTCTTC.

This clonotype was seen a handful of times. The V gene is TRBV29-1, the J gene TRBJ2-3; 11 bases match TRBD2. This CDR3 has 14 amino acids. With V trimmed by 7 bases and J by 3 bases, 6 bases remained unmatched. Germline assignment: CDR1 SQVTM and CDR2 ANQGSEA. The CDR3 loop reads CSAQGTSGTDTQYF. The CDR3, as DNA: TGCAGCGCCCAGGGGACTAGCGGTACAGATACGCAGTATTTT.

This clonotype was counted many times. The chain links TRBV7-2 to TRBJ2-7; tentative D call: TRBD2 (6 bases). In germline, CDR1 is SGHTA, CDR2 FQGNSA. CDR3 length: 15 amino acids. The germline V and J ends were trimmed by 0 bases and 2 bases, with 11 bases remaining between them. CDR3 in amino acids: CASSLAREFAYEQYF. The CDR3 coding sequence is TGTGCCAGCAGCTTAGCGCGGGAATTTGCCTACGAGCAGTACTTC.

This clonotype was counted many times. DNA of the CDR3: TGTGCCAGCACCCCCGATGCGGGGAATTCACCCCTCCACTTT. Translating it yields CASTPDAGNSPLHF. The genes are TRBV11-2 and TRBJ1-6, with unresolved D. The length of the CDR3 is 14 residues. Trimming shortened V by 7 bases and J by 7 bases, and 14 bases separated the two germline ends. Germline CDR1 reads SGHAT; CDR2 reads FQNNGV.

This clonotype has just a few counts. The genes are TRBV24-1 and TRBJ2-7; no clear D gene. Germline values: CDR1 KGHDR, CDR2 SFDVKD. This CDR3 region has 12 residues. Trimming cost V 3 bases and J 3 bases, with 5 bases left between them. Here the CDR3 reads CATSDHLYEQYF. CDR3 bases: TGTGCCACCAGTGATCACCTCTACGAGCAGTACTTC.

This clonotype was seen ten or more times. V and J are TRBV7-9 and TRBJ1-1; 7 bases map to TRBD1. Germline V lookup: CDR1 SEHNR, CDR2 FQNEAQ (reference sequence). V was clipped by 5 bases and J by 0 bases; unmatched bases: 15. There are 18 residues in the CDR3. In DNA form, the CDR3 reads TGTGCCAGCAGCCCGCCACGTCCGGGACAGCGTTTGAACACTGAAGCTTTCTTT. It encodes CASSPPRPGQRLNTEAFF. The full variable domain, with the rest looked up from reference TRBV7-9 and TRBJ1-1, is DTGVSQNPRHKITKRGQNVTFRCDPISEHNRLYWYRQTLGQGPEFLTYFQNEAQLEKSRLLSDRFSAERPKGSFSTLEIQRTEQGDSAMYLCASSPPRPGQRLNTEAFFGQGTRLTVV.

This chain uses TRBV5-1 with TRBJ1-1; D possibly corresponds to TRBD1 (5 bases). CDR3 length: 14 residues. Germline V gene lookup returns CDR1 SGHRS and CDR2 YFSETQ. V lost 1 base and J lost 3, with 10 bases in between. The CDR3 reads CASSLSPGYTEAFF. As DNA, the CDR3 is TGCGCCAGCAGCTTGAGTCCAGGGTACACTGAAGCTTTCTTT. The variable domain in full, completed from reference TRBV5-1 and TRBJ1-1, reads KAGVTQTPRYLIKTRGQQVTLSCSPISGHRSVSWYQQTPGQGLQFLFEYFSETQRNKGNFPGRFSGRQFSNSRSEMNVSTLELGDSALYLCASSLSPGYTEAFFGQGTRLTVV.

This clonotype was seen at least ten times. V is TRBV20-1 and J is TRBJ2-7, with 14 bases aligning to TRBD2. In germline, CDR1 is DFQATT, CDR2 SNEGSKA (reference sequence). The length of the CDR3 is 15 residues. V lost 5 bases, J lost 6 bases, and 9 bases stayed unmatched. The CDR3 is CSAGGIGLAGGEQYF. The CDR3 nucleotides read TGCAGTGCTGGGGGGATTGGACTAGCGGGAGGCGAGCAGTACTTC.

This clonotype was picked up many times. This chain uses TRBV11-3 with TRBJ2-1; 13 bases map to TRBD2. The CDR3 runs 16 residues. Germline-derived CDR1 and CDR2 are SGHNT and YENEEA. V shed 5 bases, J shed 8 bases, and the junction held 9 bases outside the gene matches. This CDR3 reads CASSGPGLAGFDEQFF. DNA of the CDR3: TGTGCCAGCAGCGGCCCGGGACTAGCGGGATTCGATGAGCAGTTCTTC.

This clonotype has ten or more counts. The gene calls are TRBV2 and TRBJ2-1; TRBD2 aligns across 15 bases. The CDR3 contains 21 residues. Germline loops: CDR1 SNHLY, CDR2 FYNNEI. The V gene end was trimmed by 4 bases and the J gene end by 10 bases; junction bases not matched to a gene: 23. The CDR3 sequence: CASSALGGIKAGTSGGREQFF. The CDR3 region has the DNA TGTGCCAGCAGTGCCTTGGGTGGAATTAAAGCCGGGACTAGCGGGGGGCGGGAGCAGTTCTTC.

Of note for this clonotype: A much larger clone sits a single nucleotide away, making a read error possible. No conserved phenylalanine or tryptophan is present at the end of the CDR3, so a read error is the likely explanation. The V call is TRBV7-2, the J call TRBJ2-7; perhaps TRBD2 as D (6 bases). Germline V gene lookup returns CDR1 SGHTA and CDR2 FQGNSA. The CDR3 is made up of 17 amino acids. V was clipped by 5 bases and J by 6 bases, with 26 bases between them. CDR3 protein: CASSRRGGSGGSGEQYL. The DNA of the CDR3 is TGTGCCAGCAGCAGAAGGGGAGGAAGTGGCGGGTCGGGCGAGCAGTACCTC.

The J gene is TRBJ1-4, the V gene TRBV7-8; the D gene is possibly TRBD1 (5 bases). CDR1 is SGHVS, CDR2 FQNEAQ, per germline. With 2 bases removed from V and 4 bases from J, the gap between germline ends came to 14 bases. The CDR3 sequence is 16 residues long. Here the CDR3 reads CASSLLLGHLNEKLFF. CDR3 DNA sequence: TGTGCCAGCAGCTTACTTCTAGGACACCTTAATGAAAAACTGTTTTTT.

This clonotype was observed a few times. The chain employs TRBV29-1 and TRBJ1-1, with D possibly being TRBD1 (5 bases). Trimming left V 3 bases short and J 1 base short, with 12 bases between. The CDR3 runs to 14 residues. The V gene's germline CDR1 is SQVTM and CDR2 ANQGSEA. CDR3 sequence: CSVEDGGRNTEAFF. The CDR3 coding sequence is TGCAGCGTTGAGGACGGGGGGAGGAACACTGAAGCTTTCTTT.

The chain joins TRBV6-1 to TRBJ2-5; no firm D call. CDR1 is MNHNS and CDR2 is SASEGT in the germline V gene. The CDR3 extends over 15 amino acids. Trimming removed 10 bases from V and 5 bases from J, with 23 bases in between. The CDR3 DNA reads TGTGCCACCACAGTTACCGGCAGCCATCTCGAGACCCAGTACTTC. Its protein is CATTVTGSHLETQYF.

V usage is TRBV6-5 and J usage is TRBJ1-4; D may be TRBD1 (5 bases). This CDR3 comprises 14 residues. The germline gives CDR1 MNHEY, CDR2 SVGAGI. With 2 bases removed from V and 8 bases from J, the gap between germline ends came to 12 bases. In DNA form, the CDR3 reads TGTGCCAGCAGTTACAGCAGGGTACAAGAAAAACTGTTTTTT. As protein: CASSYSRVQEKLFF.

This clonotype was recorded at least ten times. The chain combines TRBV29-1 with TRBJ2-1; possible D gene TRBD1, 6 bases. CDR1 is SQVTM and CDR2 is ANQGSEA in the germline V gene. Trimming removed 7 bases at V and 7 bases at J, with 20 bases between. The CDR3 extends over 14 amino acids. The CDR3 loop reads CSAHYRLRGNEQFF. CDR3 in DNA: TGCAGCGCCCACTACCGTCTGAGGGGGAATGAGCAGTTCTTC.